A selection of T cell receptor beta chains follows, all from one sample in a study of radiotherapy plus CTLA-4 blockade in lung cancer. Measured with immunoSEQ multiplex PCR; TCRdb has only the in-frame clones, and not every one. The repertoire holds some 110,000 clones, with more than 65% as singletons. The input for sequencing was peripheral blood, taken from a patient treated with radiotherapy plus ipilimumab. The receptors shown here come from a human donor with non-small cell lung cancer who had a partial response to radiotherapy plus ipilimumab. Each CDR3 is given with its conserved first and last residue. A D gene is named only where the DNA matches it firmly. Clone size, where shown, is once, few, many, or a class for clones that have expanded.

TRBJ1-1 | TRBD1 | 13 | TRBV6-6 | . | CASSSMTGTEAFF | TGTGCCAGCAGTTCCATGACAGGGACTGAAGCTTTCTTT
TRBJ2-5 | TRBD2 | 15 | TRBV7-3 | . | CASRVVAGPQETQYF | TGTGCCAGCAGGGTGGTAGCGGGACCTCAAGAGACCCAGTACTTC
TRBJ1-1 | . | 16 | TRBV7-2 | . | CASSLDWDWGNTEAFF | TGTGCCAGCAGCTTAGATTGGGACTGGGGGAACACTGAAGCTTTCTTT
TRBJ2-2 | TRBD2 | 15 | TRBV19 | . | CASSITGGSTGELFF | TGTGCCAGTAGTATCACGGGAGGATCCACCGGGGAGCTGTTTTTT
TRBJ1-5 | TRBD1 | 14 | TRBV5-1 | . | CASSSGGPGQPQHF | TGCGCCAGCAGCTCAGGGGGTCCGGGTCAGCCCCAGCATTTT
TRBJ2-3 | . | 14 | TRBV19 | once | CASRAVAVTDTQYF | TGTGCCAGTAGGGCGGTAGCGGTGACAGATACGCAGTATTTT
TRBJ2-7 | . | 12 | TRBV5-6 | once | CASSFERYEQYF | TGTGCCAGCAGCTTTGAGCGGTACGAGCAGTACTTC
TRBJ1-2 | . | 12 | TRBV25-1 | . | CASSEWEGGYTF | TGTGCCAGCAGTGAATGGGAGGGGGGTTACACCTTC
TRBJ2-7 | TRBD2 | 13 | TRBV27 | . | CASSWGTTGEQYF | TGTGCCAGCAGTTGGGGGACTACGGGCGAGCAGTACTTC
TRBJ2-5 | . | 15 | TRBV10-1 | . | CASSAIAADKETQYF | TGCGCCAGCAGTGCTATAGCGGCAGATAAAGAGACCCAGTACTTC
TRBJ2-3 | TRBD2 | 16 | TRBV7-2 | . | CASSLWGAGGTDTQYF | TGTGCCAGCAGCCTCTGGGGAGCGGGAGGAACAGATACGCAGTATTTT
TRBJ1-2 | . | 13 | TRBV7-2 | once | CASRAPSHYGYTF | TGTGCCAGCAGGGCTCCTTCCCACTATGGCTACACCTTC
TRBJ2-1 | TRBD2 | 17 | TRBV7-9 | . | CASSRGRGASSYNEQFF | TGTGCCAGCAGCCGCGGGAGGGGCGCCAGCTCCTACAATGAGCAGTTCTTC
TRBJ2-7 | TRBD2 | 15 | TRBV5-1 | . | CASSLGTSGSDEQYF | TGCGCCAGCAGCTTGGGGACTAGCGGGAGCGACGAGCAGTACTTC
TRBJ1-1 | . | 15 | TRBV19 | . | CASSPVGASNTEAFF | TGTGCCAGTAGTCCTGTGGGGGCCTCGAACACTGAAGCTTTCTTT
TRBJ1-6 | . | 14 | TRBV9 | . | CASSPQIYNSPLHF | TGTGCCAGCAGCCCACAGATCTATAATTCACCCCTCCACTTT
TRBJ1-4 | TRBD1 | 15 | TRBV28 | few | CASSPTGSSDEKLFF | TGTGCCAGCAGTCCGACAGGGAGTTCGGATGAAAAACTGTTTTTT
TRBJ2-1 | . | 15 | TRBV4-1 | . | CASSQEQFSYNEQFF | TGCGCCAGCAGCCAAGAACAATTCAGTTACAATGAGCAGTTCTTC
TRBJ2-3 | . | 18 | TRBV7-8 | . | CASSSGLWDRRNIDTQYF | TGTGCCAGCAGCTCAGGACTATGGGACCGCCGTAACATAGATACGCAGTATTTT
TRBJ2-1 | . | 14 | TRBV7-9 | . | CASSPRALNHEQFF | TGTGCCAGCAGCCCGAGGGCCCTAAACCATGAGCAGTTCTTC
TRBJ2-5 | TRBD1 | 16 | TRBV6-1 | once | CASSVGSGTGQETQYF | TGTGCCAGCAGTGTCGGATCCGGGACAGGACAAGAGACCCAGTACTTC
TRBJ1-4 | TRBD1 | 13 | TRBV29-1 | . | CSASGQGNEKLFF | TGCAGCGCCTCGGGACAGGGTAATGAAAAACTGTTTTTT
TRBJ2-2 | . | 13 | TRBV28 | . | CASSSLSSGELFF | TGTGCCAGCAGTTCGCTATCGTCCGGGGAGCTGTTTTTT